Detailed here is one T cell receptor beta chain. The V end lost 1 base, the J end lost 3 bases, and 21 bases lay between the germline ends. Germline V gene lookup returns CDR1 KGHSH and CDR2 LQKENI. There are 19 residues in the CDR3. The sample is drawn from a study of control samples from healthy donors and cancer patients. Here immunoSEQ multiplex PCR was the method, and the copy in TCRdb shows in-frame clones only, minus some. Here the sample spans about 80,000 clones, roughly 91% being singletons. The V and J genes are TRBV18 and TRBJ1-4, with a tentative D call TRBD1 (5 bases). The sample comprised blood. The TCR comes from a woman in her sixties in good health. CDR3 amino acids: CASSPRKGVQIQSNEKLFF. The CDR3 DNA sequence: TGTGCCAGCTCACCACGTAAAGGGGTCCAAATCCAGTCTAATGAAAAACTGTTTTTT.